One and the same sample provided the 3 T cell receptor beta chains below, sequenced in a study of T-cell reconstitution after alpha-beta-depleted transplantation in children. Molecular barcoding with unique molecular identifiers was used for the TCRbeta library. TCRdb analysed the PCR reads with MiXCR anew, one entry per CDR3 protein. This table holds about a million distinct CDR3 sequences, around 30% found once. The sequencing used PBMCs, mostly from graft donor cells, collected 360 days after TCRalphabeta/CD19-depleted stem cell transplant. These TCRs come from a boy less than two years old who had a stem cell transplant for SCID, so the T cells may come from the graft donor.

This clonotype occurred a few times. The chain links TRBV10-3 to TRBJ2-1; TRBD1 is a possible D gene (6 bases). Trimming removed 2 bases from V and 1 base from J, with 12 bases in between. This CDR3 is built from 16 residues. Germline CDR1 is ENHRY and CDR2 is SYGVKD. In nucleotides, the CDR3 is TGTGCCATCAGTGAGGGCTTTGGACAGTCCTACAATGAGCAGTTCTTC. It yields the protein CAISEGFGQSYNEQFF.

Many counts were recorded for this clonotype. The chain has TRBV20-1 and TRBJ2-7; D is undetermined. The CDR3 sequence is 15 residues long. With 2 bases removed from V and 4 bases from J, the gap between germline ends came to 18 bases. Germline assignment: CDR1 DFQATT and CDR2 SNEGSKA (reference sequence). This chain's CDR3 is CSARPGDKTAYEQYF. In nucleotides, the CDR3 is TGCAGTGCTAGACCGGGCGACAAGACTGCATACGAGCAGTACTTC.

The chain joins TRBV5-1 to TRBJ1-1, with 7 bases that match TRBD1. The CDR3 totals 13 residues. Per the germline V gene, CDR1 is SGHRS and CDR2 is YFSETQ. V gave up 5 bases and J gave up 3 bases; unmatched junction bases: 4. The DNA for the CDR3 is TGCGCCAGCAGTTTTGGGACAGACACTGAAGCTTTCTTT. It encodes CASSFGTDTEAFF. The full variable domain, with the rest looked up from reference TRBV5-1 and TRBJ1-1, is KAGVTQTPRYLIKTRGQQVTLSCSPISGHRSVSWYQQTPGQGLQFLFEYFSETQRNKGNFPGRFSGRQFSNSRSEMNVSTLELGDSALYLCASSFGTDTEAFFGQGTRLTVV.